These 15 T cell receptor beta chains originate from one sample sequenced in a study of early T cells in non-severe SARS-CoV-2 infection. From the 5' RACE reads, TCRdb called clonotypes with MiXCR, one entry per CDR3 protein. The sample lists tens of thousands of distinct CDR3 sequences; about an eighth were seen once. The sample was whole blood. The source of these receptors is an adult who was a healthcare worker with PCR-confirmed SARS-CoV-2 infection or an uninfected control (not recorded which).

This clonotype has a count of ten or more. The genes are TRBV29-1 and TRBJ1-1; D gene unclear. The length of the CDR3 is 14 residues. Germline CDR1 is SQVTM and CDR2 is ANQGSEA. V lost 7 bases and J 0 bases, leaving 15 bases between the germline ends. CDR3 nucleotide sequence: TGCAGCGGAAAAGTAGCCCGGCTGAACACTGAAGCTTTCTTT. It codes for CSGKVARLNTEAFF.

This clonotype appeared many times. The V and J genes are TRBV15 and TRBJ2-1; 11 bases map to TRBD1. Germline CDR1 reads LNHNV; CDR2 reads YYDKDF (reference sequence). This CDR3 is built from 15 residues. V lost 2 bases and J lost 6; bases outside the gene matches: 3. CDR3 sequence: CATSRRDRGGNEQFF. Written as DNA, the CDR3 is TGTGCCACCAGCAGAAGGGACAGGGGGGGCAATGAGCAGTTCTTC.

Ten or more counts support this clonotype. The chain is built from TRBV5-1 and TRBJ2-3, with 9 bases aligning to TRBD2. Germline CDR1 SGHRS, CDR2 YFSETQ. The junction had 2 bases not matched to a gene; V was cut back by 3 bases and J by 0 bases. This CDR3 is 15 amino acids long. The CDR3 bases are TGCGCCAGCAGCTCGACTAGCGGCAGCACAGATACGCAGTATTTT. Protein sequence: CASSSTSGSTDTQYF.

This clonotype was seen ten or more times. The genes are TRBV6-4 and TRBJ2-1; no clear D gene. The CDR3 extends over 13 amino acids. Deletions cut 2 bases from V and 6 bases from J, with 8 bases between. Germline assignment: CDR1 MRHNA and CDR2 SNTAGT. CDR3 bases: TGTGCCAGCAGTGACGGGGTCCCCAATGAGCAGTTCTTC. Protein product: CASSDGVPNEQFF.

This clonotype came up many times. V is TRBV2 and J is TRBJ1-5; no clear D gene. The V and J ends lost 4 bases and 4 bases respectively, with 14 bases between them. This CDR3 region has 15 residues. Germline CDR1 SNHLY, CDR2 FYNNEI. The CDR3 region is CASSAEVQSNQPQHF. As DNA, the CDR3 is TGTGCCAGCAGTGCGGAAGTACAGTCTAATCAGCCCCAGCATTTT.

The chain has TRBV10-3 and TRBJ1-4; D gene uncertain. Trimming stripped 3 bases from V and 2 bases from J, with 10 bases between. This CDR3 comprises 15 residues. Per the germline V gene, CDR1 is ENHRY and CDR2 is SYGVKD. CDR3 in DNA: TGTGCCATCAGTGACCCCGGCACGACTAATGAAAAACTGTTTTTT. It yields the protein CAISDPGTTNEKLFF.

This clonotype was observed many times. The rearrangement uses TRBV18 and TRBJ2-7, with 8 positions matching TRBD1. The CDR3 loop spans 19 amino acids. Trimming at V came to 4 bases and at J to 0 bases, leaving 17 bases not matched to a gene. Looked up from germline, CDR1 is KGHSH and CDR2 is LQKENI. The CDR3 DNA sequence: TGTGCCAGCTCACGAGGGGGGACAGGCACCTCTGCGAGCTCCTACGAGCAGTACTTC. This gives the protein CASSRGGTGTSASSYEQYF.

Details on this clonotype: A much larger clone differs by one base, so this may be a read error. The missing conserved phenylalanine or tryptophan at the end of this CDR3 makes a read error likely. This chain connects TRBV5-6 to TRBJ1-2; D is uncertain. The CDR3 sequence is 12 residues long. V was pared by 1 base and J by 11 bases, with 12 bases between. CDR1 and CDR2 (germline): SGHDT, YYEEEE. CDR3 protein: CASSLWLAGYTI. CDR3 sequence (DNA): TGTGCCAGCAGCTTGTGGCTGGCGGGGTACACCATC.

In this sample, this clonotype turned up many times. CDR3 DNA: TGTGCCAGCAGCTCGACAGGGGTATCTGGAAACACCATATATTTT. This codes for CASSSTGVSGNTIYF. The V gene is TRBV7-2, the J gene TRBJ1-3; the match to TRBD1 covers 8 bases. This CDR3 is 15 amino acids long. Germline lookup yields CDR1 SGHTA and CDR2 FQGNSA. The V segment lost 4 bases and the J segment 1 base; nucleotides outside the gene matches: 3. Based on the CDR3 plus reference TRBV7-2 and TRBJ1-3, the full variable domain is GAGVSQSPSNKVTEKGKDVELRCDPISGHTALYWYRQSLGQGLEFLIYFQGNSAPDKSGLPSDRFSAERTGGSVSTLTIQRTQQEDSAVYLCASSSTGVSGNTIYFGEGSWLTVV.

Ten or more counts support this clonotype. The V gene is TRBV20-1, the J gene TRBJ2-7; unclear D gene. V dropped 3 bases and J dropped 2 bases, with 5 bases sitting between them. This CDR3 comprises 11 residues. Germline V gene sequence: CDR1 DFQATT, CDR2 SNEGSKA (reference sequence). The CDR3 DNA reads TGCAGTGCTAGTGTAGCCTACGAGCAGTACTTC. Translated: CSASVAYEQYF.

This clonotype was counted many times. V gene TRBV28 combines with J gene TRBJ2-1; D possibly corresponds to TRBD2 (5 bases). This CDR3 contains 17 residues. Germline V gene data show CDR1 as MDHEN and CDR2 as SYDVKM. The ends were cut back, 6 bases at V and 7 bases at J, with 25 bases in the middle. CDR3 amino acids: CASSPTSGMFFGNEQFF. CDR3 DNA sequence: TGTGCCAGCAGCCCGACGAGCGGTATGTTTTTCGGGAATGAGCAGTTCTTC.

This clonotype was recorded at least ten times. The CDR3 region is CASSFDLVQYF. CDR3 DNA: TGTGCCAGCAGTTTCGATCTAGTTCAGTATTTT. J is TRBJ2-3 and V is TRBV27; D ambiguous. CDR1 MNHEY and CDR2 SMNVEV come from the germline V gene (reference sequence). The CDR3 spans 11 residues. V was trimmed by 3 bases and J by 12 bases, leaving 10 bases between them.

Ten or more counts support this clonotype. The chain joins TRBV12-3 or TRBV12-4 to TRBJ2-3; D gene ambiguous. The CDR3 has 13 residues. Between the trimmed V and J ends, which lost 7 bases and 6 bases, there was a span of 14 bases. CDR3 nucleotides: TGTGCCAGCACCCCTTCTGCATCGGATACGCAGTATTTT. Translation: CASTPSASDTQYF.

To note about this clonotype: A read error may be the cause here, since a much bigger clone is one base away. This chain connects TRBV6-1 to TRBJ1-1; D unresolved. Per germline, CDR1 MNHNS and CDR2 SASEGT. The CDR3 totals 10 residues. CDR3 sequence (DNA): TGTGCCAGCAGTAAAGAGGCTCACCTCTTT. This encodes CASSKEAHLF.

As concerns this clonotype: A read error may be the cause here, since a much bigger clone is one base away. The rearrangement links TRBV11-2 to TRBJ2-7; D ambiguous. This CDR3 comprises 11 residues. Trimming removed 5 bases from V and 0 bases from J, with 2 bases in between. The germline V gene has CDR1 SGHAT and CDR2 FQNNGV. CDR3 region: CASSHSYEQYF. The CDR3 DNA reads TGTGCCAGCAGCCACTCCTACGAGCAGTACTTC.